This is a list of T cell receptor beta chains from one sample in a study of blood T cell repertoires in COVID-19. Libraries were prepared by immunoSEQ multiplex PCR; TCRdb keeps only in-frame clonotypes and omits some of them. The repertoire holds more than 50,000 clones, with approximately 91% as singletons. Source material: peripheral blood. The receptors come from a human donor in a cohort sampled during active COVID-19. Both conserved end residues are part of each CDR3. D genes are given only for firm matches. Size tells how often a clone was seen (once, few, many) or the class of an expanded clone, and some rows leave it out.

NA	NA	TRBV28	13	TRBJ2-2	TGTGCCAGCAGACAAAGGAACACCGGGGAGCTGTTTTTT	CASRQRNTGELFF
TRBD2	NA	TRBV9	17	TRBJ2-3	TGTGCCAGCAGCGTAGGGGTAGCGGGAGGTGGTACAGATACGCAGTATTTT	CASSVGVAGGGTDTQYF
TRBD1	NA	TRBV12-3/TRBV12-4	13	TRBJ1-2	TGTGCCAGCAGTTCTACAGGGGGCGATGGCTACACCTTC	CASSSTGGDGYTF
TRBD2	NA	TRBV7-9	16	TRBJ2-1	TGTGCCAGCAGCTTAGAGGGACTAGCTGTTTACAATGAGCAGTTCTTC	CASSLEGLAVYNEQFF
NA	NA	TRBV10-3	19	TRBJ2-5	TGTGCCATCACACAAAGACTAGAGGGCATTTTCACCGCACAAGAGACCCAGTACTTC	CAITQRLEGIFTAQETQYF
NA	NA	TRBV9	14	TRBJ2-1	TGTGCCAGCAGCGTAGGTGGAAGCGGGAATGAGCAGTTCTTC	CASSVGGSGNEQFF
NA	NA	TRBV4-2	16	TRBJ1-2	TGTGCCAGCAGCGCTCCGGAGGGGCGAATGAACTATGGCTACACCTTC	CASSAPEGRMNYGYTF
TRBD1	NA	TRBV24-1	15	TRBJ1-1	TGTGCCACCAGTGATCGACAGGGCGGGGAGACTGAAGCTTTCTTT	CATSDRQGGETEAFF
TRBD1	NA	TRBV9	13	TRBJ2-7	TGTGCCAGCAGCCCCCAGGGGGACTACGAGCAGTACTTC	CASSPQGDYEQYF
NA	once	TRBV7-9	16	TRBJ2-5	TGTGCCAGCCTTCAGACCGTCCAGGCAGAACAAGAGACCCAGTACTTC	CASLQTVQAEQETQYF
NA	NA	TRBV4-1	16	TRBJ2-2	TGCGCCAGCAGCCAAGAAACTAGCAGAAACACCGGGGAGCTGTTTTTT	CASSQETSRNTGELFF
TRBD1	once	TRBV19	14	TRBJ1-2	TGTGCCAGTAGTATTATGGGACAGGGATATGGCTACACCTTC	CASSIMGQGYGYTF
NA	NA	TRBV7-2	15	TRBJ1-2	TGTGCCAGCAGCCTCACAGGGAAAGCTAACTATGGCTACACCTTC	CASSLTGKANYGYTF
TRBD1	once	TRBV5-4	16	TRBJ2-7	TGTGCCAGCAGCTTGGCCCCGGGACAGGGGGCGGTGGAGCAGTACTTC	CASSLAPGQGAVEQYF
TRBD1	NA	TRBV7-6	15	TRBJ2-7	TGTGCCAGCAGCTTGAAAACGGGACAGATTTACGAGCAGTACTTC	CASSLKTGQIYEQYF
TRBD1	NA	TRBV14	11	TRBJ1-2	TGTGCCAGCAGCGAGGGGGCCGGCTACACCTTC	CASSEGAGYTF
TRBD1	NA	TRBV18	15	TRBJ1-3	TGTGCCAGCGTCCGACAGGGCCTCTCTGGAAACACCATATATTTT	CASVRQGLSGNTIYF
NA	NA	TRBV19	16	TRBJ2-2	TGTGCCAGTAGTATCTCAGGGGCCGGGAACACCGGGGAGCTGTTTTTT	CASSISGAGNTGELFF
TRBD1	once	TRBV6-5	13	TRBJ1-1	TGTGCCAGCAGTTGGGGGGGGACAGGAGGTGCTTTCTTT	CASSWGGTGGAFF
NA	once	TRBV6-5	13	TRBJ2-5	TGTGCCACCAGAGGACAGTTCCAAGAGACCCAGTACTTC	CATRGQFQETQYF
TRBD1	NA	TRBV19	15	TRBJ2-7	TGTGCCAGTAGTATAGGAGGGACAGTAACCTACGAGCAGTACTTC	CASSIGGTVTYEQYF
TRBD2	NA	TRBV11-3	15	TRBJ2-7	TGTGCCAGCAGCCCGGGACTAAGTGCCTCCTACGAGCAGTACTTC	CASSPGLSASYEQYF
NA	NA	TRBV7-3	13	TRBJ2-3	TGTGCCAGCAGCCGAACTAGCACAGATACGCAGTATTTT	CASSRTSTDTQYF
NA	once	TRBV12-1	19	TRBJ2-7	TGTGCCAGCAGCTTTGCCGGGAACCAGGGGCCGAGCGAAGACTACGAGCAGTACTTC	CASSFAGNQGPSEDYEQYF
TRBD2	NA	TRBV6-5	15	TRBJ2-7	TGTGCCAGCAGAATACGCACTAGCGCTACCTACGAGCAGTACTTC	CASRIRTSATYEQYF
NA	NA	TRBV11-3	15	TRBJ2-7	TGTGCCAGCAGCTTAGGTGGGGGCACCCTCTACGAGCAGTACTTC	CASSLGGGTLYEQYF
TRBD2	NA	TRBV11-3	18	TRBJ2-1	TGTGCCAGCAGCTTAGGGACTAGCGGGAGGGCACCCTTGGATGAGCAGTTCTTC	CASSLGTSGRAPLDEQFF
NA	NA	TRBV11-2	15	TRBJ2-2	TGTGCCAGCAGCCCCGACAGCGCGAACACCGGGGAGCTGTTTTTT	CASSPDSANTGELFF
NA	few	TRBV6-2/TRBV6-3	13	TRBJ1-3	TGTGCCAGCAGTTACTCGGGCGGAAACACCATATATTTT	CASSYSGGNTIYF
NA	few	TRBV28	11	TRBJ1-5	TGTGCCAGCAGCAAATATCAGCCCCAGCATTTT	CASSKYQPQHF
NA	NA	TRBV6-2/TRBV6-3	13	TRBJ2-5	TGTGCCAGCAGTTACTTGTCGGAAGAGACCCAGTACTTC	CASSYLSEETQYF
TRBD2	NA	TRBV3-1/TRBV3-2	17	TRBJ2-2	TGTGCCAGCAGCCAAGATCTTGCTAGCGGGAGGCCCGGGGAGCTGTTTTTT	CASSQDLASGRPGELFF
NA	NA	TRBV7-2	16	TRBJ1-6	TGTGCCAGCAGCTTATGGGAGGGCTCCTATAATTCACCCCTCCACTTT	CASSLWEGSYNSPLHF
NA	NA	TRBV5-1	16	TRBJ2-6	TGCGCCAGCAGTGAGGTGGGGGGCTCTGGGGCCAACGTCCTGACTTTC	CASSEVGGSGANVLTF
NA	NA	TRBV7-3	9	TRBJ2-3	TGTGCCAGCCGAGATACGCAGTATTTT	CASRDTQYF
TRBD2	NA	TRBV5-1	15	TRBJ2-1	TGCGCCAGCAGCTCCCTAGCGGGGCCAGACAATGAGCAGTTCTTC	CASSSLAGPDNEQFF
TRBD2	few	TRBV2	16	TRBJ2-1	TGTGCCAGCAGTGAACAAATTTTACCGGGAGGACGCGAGCAGTTCTTC	CASSEQILPGGREQFF
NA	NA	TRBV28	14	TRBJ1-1	TGTGCCAGCAGTGTACAGGGAGCGAACACTGAAGCTTTCTTT	CASSVQGANTEAFF
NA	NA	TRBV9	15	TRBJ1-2	TGTGCCAGCAGCGTAGATAATTCGTATAACTATGGCTACACCTTC	CASSVDNSYNYGYTF